Below, 27 T cell receptor beta chains from the same sample are listed, as sequenced in a study of blood T cell repertoires in COVID-19. Sequencing used immunoSEQ multiplex PCR; TCRdb keeps in-frame clones, though not all of them. The sample shows approximately 180,000 clones, over 75% of them seen only once. Source material: peripheral blood. The receptors were gathered from a person in their 70s with COVID-19, enrolled during active disease.

The rearrangement uses TRBV14 and TRBJ2-2, with 12 bases lining up with TRBD2. The CDR3 loop spans 20 amino acids. CDR1 is SGHDN, CDR2 FVKESK, per germline. V shed 1 base, J shed 6 bases, and the junction held 15 bases outside the gene matches. CDR3 DNA sequence: TGTGCCAGCAGCCAAGTACTCACAAATCTAGCGGGGGGGAGCGCCGGGGAGCTGTTTTTT. This encodes CASSQVLTNLAGGSAGELFF.

The chain combines TRBV19 with TRBJ2-5, with TRBD2 as a possible D gene (6 bases). The germline V and J ends were trimmed by 6 bases and 1 base, with 12 bases remaining between them. Germline V gene lookup returns CDR1 LNHDA and CDR2 SQIVND (reference sequence). The CDR3 is 14 amino acids. The CDR3 DNA is TGTGCCAGTAGGACCGGGACTTTCCAAGAGACCCAGTACTTC. As protein: CASRTGTFQETQYF.

Only a few counts were recorded for this clone. The rearrangement uses TRBV5-4 and TRBJ2-3, with a weak D call TRBD2 (5 bases). The CDR3 spans 15 residues. V was cut by 1 base and J by 0 bases, with 9 bases left in between. Germline assignment: CDR1 SGHNT and CDR2 YYREEE (reference sequence). The CDR3 region is CASSLSSSSTDTQYF. The CDR3, as DNA: TGTGCCAGCAGCTTGTCTAGCTCTAGCACAGATACGCAGTATTTT.

The rearrangement joins TRBV27 to TRBJ2-7, with a weak D call TRBD2 (6 bases). The V and J ends lost 6 bases and 7 bases respectively, with 13 bases between them. Germline CDR1 reads MNHEY; CDR2 reads SMNVEV (reference sequence). This CDR3 has 12 residues. The CDR3 DNA reads as TGTGCCAGCAGGGGAGGAGGAGGGGAGCAGTACTTC. The encoded protein is CASRGGGGEQYF.

This chain joins TRBV30 and TRBJ1-2, with 10 nucleotides matching TRBD1. The length of the CDR3 is 13 residues. After removal of 6 bases from V and 5 bases from J, the junction contained 6 bases not matched to a gene. Germline V gives CDR1 GTSNPN, CDR2 SVGIG (reference sequence). The CDR3 protein is CACWDRGWYGYTF. CDR3 DNA: TGTGCCTGCTGGGACAGGGGATGGTATGGCTACACCTTC.

This chain joins TRBV9 and TRBJ2-7, with D possibly being TRBD1 (6 bases). V lost 4 bases, J lost 0 bases, and 14 bases lay in between. The germline CDR1 and CDR2 sequences are SGDLS and YYNGEE. CDR3 length equals 15 residues. The CDR3 reads CASSPRTELSYEQYF. DNA of the CDR3: TGTGCCAGCAGCCCCAGGACAGAACTCTCCTACGAGCAGTACTTC.

This clone was seen just once. The rearrangement uses TRBV9 and TRBJ1-5; TRBD1 is a possible D gene (5 bases). Germline values: CDR1 SGDLS, CDR2 YYNGEE. The CDR3 extends over 15 amino acids. Trimming shortened V by 0 bases and J by 3 bases, and 10 bases separated the two germline ends. CDR3 region: CASSVGGAVNQPQHF. For the CDR3, the DNA is TGTGCCAGCAGCGTAGGTGGGGCGGTCAATCAGCCCCAGCATTTT.

The rearrangement uses TRBV25-1 and TRBJ1-5; D call uncertain. Per the germline V gene, CDR1 is MGHDK and CDR2 is SYGVNS. The CDR3 sequence is 17 residues long. V was trimmed by 3 bases and J by 4 bases, leaving 19 bases between them. The DNA for the CDR3 is TGTGCCAGCAGTGACCCCTTCGGGTTTGCCGGAAATCAGCCCCAGCATTTT. Translating gives CASSDPFGFAGNQPQHF.

V gene TRBV30 combines with J gene TRBJ2-7, with TRBD2 matching over 11 bases. Germline lookup yields CDR1 GTSNPN and CDR2 SVGIG (reference sequence). The CDR3 spans 15 residues. The ends lost 1 base at V and 4 bases at J; junction bases unmatched: 6. The CDR3 coding sequence is TGTGCCTGGAGTGGGGCCGGGACTAGCGGTTACGAGCAGTACTTC. This sequence encodes CAWSGAGTSGYEQYF.

This clone was seen just once. The gene calls are TRBV5-1 and TRBJ1-6, with no clear D. This CDR3 has 14 amino acids. Trimming removed 2 bases from V and 9 bases from J, with 12 bases in between. From germline, CDR1 is SGHRS and CDR2 YFSETQ. The CDR3 nucleotides are TGCGCCAGCAGCTTTGGGTGGGGAGGTTCACCCCTCCACTTT. Its translation is CASSFGWGGSPLHF.

The chain couples TRBV10-3 to TRBJ1-1; unclear D gene. Trimming took 7 bases from V and 0 from J, leaving 15 bases between them. This CDR3 comprises 15 residues. In germline, CDR1 is ENHRY, CDR2 SYGVKD. CDR3 sequence: CAIKGGLLLNTEAFF. DNA of the CDR3: TGTGCCATCAAGGGAGGGCTTCTATTGAACACTGAAGCTTTCTTT.

The CDR3 sequence: CASSFSGNEKLFF. CDR3 sequence (DNA): TGCGCCAGCAGCTTCTCCGGTAATGAAAAACTGTTTTTT. This chain uses TRBV5-1 with TRBJ1-4, with D hard to call. V lost 2 bases and J 4 bases, leaving 6 bases between the germline ends. Germline loops: CDR1 SGHRS, CDR2 YFSETQ. The CDR3 has 13 amino acids.

This rearrangement joins TRBV10-2 to TRBJ2-2; 7 nucleotides line up with TRBD1. V lost 4 bases to trimming and J lost 9 bases; unmatched junction nucleotides: 5. This CDR3 comprises 13 residues. Germline values: CDR1 WSHSY, CDR2 SAAADI. Written as DNA, the CDR3 is TGCGCCAGCAGTGTGACAGGGTTCCGGGAGCTGTTTTTT. Translation: CASSVTGFRELFF.

This clone was found once. This chain uses TRBV29-1 with TRBJ1-1; D remains ambiguous. Germline V gene lookup returns CDR1 SQVTM and CDR2 ANQGSEA. The CDR3 consists of 14 residues. V lost 6 bases and J lost 1, with 15 bases in between. This chain's CDR3 is CSVTTRSRNTEAFF. CDR3 DNA: TGCAGCGTGACCACTAGATCGAGGAACACTGAAGCTTTCTTT.

The chain links TRBV23-1 to TRBJ1-1; TRBD1 agrees at 9 bases. TRBV23-1 is an ORF, and what it does is uncertain. The CDR3 spans 17 residues. V was clipped by 2 bases and J by 5 bases; unmatched bases: 12. DNA of the CDR3: TGCGCCAGCAGTCAACACGGGACAGGGAAAGTAAGAACTGAAGCTTTCTTT. It is translated as CASSQHGTGKVRTEAFF.

Only one count was recorded for this clone. The rearrangement joins TRBV10-3 to TRBJ1-6; the match to TRBD1 covers 8 bases. The ends lost 0 bases at V and 15 bases at J; junction bases unmatched: 10. Germline V gene lookup returns CDR1 ENHRY and CDR2 SYGVKD. This CDR3 is built from 15 residues. CDR3 bases: TGTGCCATCAGTGAGTCTGCAGGACAGGGATTTTACCTCCACTTT. Translating it yields CAISESAGQGFYLHF.

This clone showed up just a few times. The chain is built from TRBV15 and TRBJ2-3; D possibly corresponds to TRBD1 (5 bases). This CDR3 is built from 15 residues. Germline CDR1 reads LNHNV; CDR2 reads YYDKDF (reference sequence). Deletions cut 0 bases from V and 0 bases from J, with 7 bases between. The CDR3 region has the DNA TGTGCCACCAGCAGAGATAGGACAAGCACAGATACGCAGTATTTT. Encoded protein: CATSRDRTSTDTQYF.

The rearrangement uses TRBV28 and TRBJ1-1; no definite D call. CDR1 MDHEN and CDR2 SYDVKM come from the germline V gene. The ends were cut back, 5 bases at V and 1 base at J, with 14 bases in the middle. The CDR3 extends over 15 amino acids. The CDR3 region has the DNA TGTGCCAGCAGTCCGCACGGAGCGACGAACACTGAAGCTTTCTTT. It specifies CASSPHGATNTEAFF. Full variable domain (remainder filled in from reference TRBV28 and TRBJ1-1): DVKVTQSSRYLVKRTGEKVFLECVQDMDHENMFWYRQDPGLGLRLIYFSYDVKMKEKGDIPEGYSVSREKKERFSLILESASTNQTSMYLCASSPHGATNTEAFFGQGTRLTVV.

V usage is TRBV28 and J usage is TRBJ2-1, with 8 bases fitting TRBD2. Germline-derived CDR1 and CDR2 are MDHEN and SYDVKM. The length of the CDR3 is 17 residues. Unmatched junction bases numbered 11, after V lost 7 bases and J lost 0 bases. In DNA form, the CDR3 reads TGTGCCAGCACCTCAGAGCGGGGGCGCTTCTCCTACAATGAGCAGTTCTTC. The encoded protein is CASTSERGRFSYNEQFF.

This chain links TRBV5-1 with TRBJ2-4, with 8 bases lining up with TRBD2. CDR1 and CDR2 from the germline V gene are SGHRS and YFSETQ. This CDR3 has 15 residues. V lost 5 bases to trimming and J lost 7 bases; unmatched junction nucleotides: 11. CDR3 sequence: CASRTNTGGGNIQYF. CDR3 nucleotides: TGCGCCAGCAGAACGAATACAGGCGGGGGGAACATTCAGTACTTC.

The CDR3 loop is CASSLYRATEAFF. CDR3 DNA sequence: TGTGCCAGCAGTTTATACAGGGCCACTGAAGCTTTCTTT. The rearrangement joins TRBV12-3 or TRBV12-4 to TRBJ1-1; tentative D call: TRBD1 (6 bases). Trimming shortened V by 2 bases and J by 4 bases, and 8 bases separated the two germline ends. There are 13 residues in the CDR3.

This clone was observed a few times. V and J are TRBV6-2 or TRBV6-3 and TRBJ1-5, with TRBD1 identical over 7 bases. CDR3 length: 16 residues. The J segment lost 6 bases and the V segment lost 5 bases, leaving 13 bases of the junction unmatched. CDR1 and CDR2 (germline): MNHEY, SVGEGT. CDR3 sequence (DNA): TGTGCCAGCAGTACCCCGGGACAGAGGGCTCCTCAGCCCCAGCATTTT. Translated, it gives CASSTPGQRAPQPQHF.

The rearrangement uses TRBV4-3 and TRBJ2-3; 11 bases fit TRBD2. The V and J ends lost 3 bases and 4 bases, in that order; junction bases with no gene match: 9. Germline V gene data show CDR1 as LGHNA and CDR2 as YSLEER. The CDR3 length is 17 residues. CDR3 coding DNA: TGCGCCAGCAGCCATACATTAGCGGGGGGGCGGGCAGATACGCAGTATTTT. Protein sequence: CASSHTLAGGRADTQYF.

The chain recombines TRBV5-1 with TRBJ2-1; 14 bases fit TRBD2. Germline V lookup: CDR1 SGHRS, CDR2 YFSETQ. CDR3 size: 15 residues. With 5 bases clipped from V and 7 bases from J, the junction kept 5 bases outside the gene matches. CDR3 nucleotide sequence: TGCGCCAGCAGTAGACTAGCGGGAGGGCTAAATGAGCAGTTCTTC. Translated, it gives CASSRLAGGLNEQFF.

Here the CDR3 reads CASSLLGGSEQFF. CDR3 sequence (DNA): TGTGCCAGCAGCTTATTAGGCGGTAGTGAGCAGTTCTTC. The chain links TRBV11-1 to TRBJ2-1; D unresolved. V shed 2 bases and J shed 9 bases, with 11 bases lying between them. The CDR3 is 13 amino acids. Germline CDR1 reads SGHAT; CDR2 reads FQDESV (reference sequence).

The rearrangement links TRBV5-1 to TRBJ2-1; the match to TRBD2 covers 8 bases. Germline CDR1 SGHRS, CDR2 YFSETQ. Germline trimming cut 9 bases from V and 6 bases from J; bases unmatched to any gene: 11. The CDR3 runs to 14 residues. The DNA of the CDR3 is TGCGCCACCGCCCGGGGGGGCCAGGCCAATGAGCAGTTCTTC. This codes for CATARGGQANEQFF. Full variable domain (remainder filled in from reference TRBV5-1 and TRBJ2-1): KAGVTQTPRYLIKTRGQQVTLSCSPISGHRSVSWYQQTPGQGLQFLFEYFSETQRNKGNFPGRFSGRQFSNSRSEMNVSTLELGDSALYLCATARGGQANEQFFGPGTRLTVL.

This sequence joins TRBV2 and TRBJ2-5; perhaps TRBD2 as D (6 bases). Trimming left V 2 bases short and J 9 bases short, with 10 bases between. The CDR3 runs to 12 residues. Germline V gene sequence: CDR1 SNHLY, CDR2 FYNNEI. CDR3 amino acids: CASSERGSAQYF. The DNA for the CDR3 is TGTGCCAGCAGTGAACGGGGGTCGGCCCAGTACTTC.